This TCR beta chain was observed in a study of blood T cell repertoires in COVID-19. As for the study in general: Sources were T cells, B-cell-depleted T cells, or PBMCs; the material itself was cDNA or gDNA.

Original processing methods: Using reference gene primer amplification, nucleated cell counts were estimated. The method was immunoSEQ multiplex PCR; TCRdb's version includes in-frame clones alone and lacks a portion of them. The D gene and trimming were derived from the DNA, and the V and J assignments and clone size from that table. The table includes more than 300,000 clones, 75% to 90% detected once. The CDR3 totals 13 residues. V shed 5 bases and J shed 4 bases, with 12 bases lying between them. The germline gives CDR1 SEHNR, CDR2 FQNEAQ (reference sequence). The sequenced material came from peripheral blood. The chain uses TRBV7-9 and TRBJ2-7; weak D call: TRBD1 (5 bases). This clonotype originated in a woman aged 45 to 65 with COVID-19, enrolled during active disease. CDR3 DNA: TGTGCCAGCAGCCTGGGGCAACCGTACGAGCAGTACTTC. Translating gives CASSLGQPYEQYF.